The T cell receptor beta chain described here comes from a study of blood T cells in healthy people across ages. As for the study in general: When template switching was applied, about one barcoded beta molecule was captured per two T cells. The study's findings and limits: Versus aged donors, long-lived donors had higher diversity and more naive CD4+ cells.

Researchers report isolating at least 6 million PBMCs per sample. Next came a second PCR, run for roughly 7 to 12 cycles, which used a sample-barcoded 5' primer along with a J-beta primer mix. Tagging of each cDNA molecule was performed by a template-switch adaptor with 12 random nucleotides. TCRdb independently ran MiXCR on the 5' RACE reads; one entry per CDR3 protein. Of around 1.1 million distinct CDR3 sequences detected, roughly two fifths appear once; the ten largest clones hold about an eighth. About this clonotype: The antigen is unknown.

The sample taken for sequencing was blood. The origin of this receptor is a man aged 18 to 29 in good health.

The CDR3 nucleotides read TGTGCCATCAGTGTAGATCCCGGACAGGGACTTGGCTACACCTTC. Its protein is CAISVDPGQGLGYTF. The rearrangement uses TRBV10-3 and TRBJ1-2; TRBD1 agrees at 8 bases. Trimming cost V 4 bases and J 7 bases; bases outside gene matches: 11. The CDR3 is 15 amino acids. CDR1 is ENHRY and CDR2 is SYGVKD in the germline V gene.